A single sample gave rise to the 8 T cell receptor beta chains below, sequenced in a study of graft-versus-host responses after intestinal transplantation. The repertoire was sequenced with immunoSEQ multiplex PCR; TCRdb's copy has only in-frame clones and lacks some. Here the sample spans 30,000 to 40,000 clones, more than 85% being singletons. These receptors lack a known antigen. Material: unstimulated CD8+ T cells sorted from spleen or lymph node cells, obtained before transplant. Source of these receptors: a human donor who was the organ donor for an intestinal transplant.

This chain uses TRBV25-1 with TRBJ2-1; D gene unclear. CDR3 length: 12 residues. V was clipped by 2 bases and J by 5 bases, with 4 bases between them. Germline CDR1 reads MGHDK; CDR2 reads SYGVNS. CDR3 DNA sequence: TGTGCCAGCAGTGAAGGACACAATGAGCAGTTCTTC. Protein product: CASSEGHNEQFF.

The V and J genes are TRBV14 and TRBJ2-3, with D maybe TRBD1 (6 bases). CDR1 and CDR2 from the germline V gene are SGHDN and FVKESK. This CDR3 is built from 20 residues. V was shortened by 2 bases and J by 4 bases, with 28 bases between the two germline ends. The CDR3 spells CASSQTGSLQGSTRADTQYF. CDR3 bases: TGTGCCAGCAGCCAAACTGGGAGTCTACAGGGCTCAACTAGGGCAGATACGCAGTATTTT.

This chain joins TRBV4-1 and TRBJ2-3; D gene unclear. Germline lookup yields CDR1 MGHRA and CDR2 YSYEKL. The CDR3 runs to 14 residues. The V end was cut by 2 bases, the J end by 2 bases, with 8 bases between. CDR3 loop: CASSQNLFTDTQYF. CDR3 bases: TGCGCCAGCAGCCAAAACTTATTCACAGATACGCAGTATTTT.

The CDR3 is CASSRRFASGSHYEQYF. The CDR3 nucleotides read TGTGCCAGCAGCCGCCGGTTCGCTAGCGGGTCCCATTACGAGCAGTACTTC. The gene calls are TRBV27 and TRBJ2-7, with TRBD2 matching 8 bases. CDR3 length: 17 amino acids. The V gene end was trimmed by 6 bases and the J gene end by 4 bases; junction bases not matched to a gene: 17. Germline loops: CDR1 MNHEY, CDR2 SMNVEV (reference sequence).

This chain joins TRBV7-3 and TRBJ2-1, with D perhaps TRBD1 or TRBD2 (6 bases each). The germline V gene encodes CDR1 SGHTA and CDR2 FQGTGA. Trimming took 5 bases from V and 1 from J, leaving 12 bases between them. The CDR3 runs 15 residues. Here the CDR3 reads CASSPEGGSYNEQFF. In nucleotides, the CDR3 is TGTGCCAGCAGCCCCGAAGGGGGGTCCTACAATGAGCAGTTCTTC.

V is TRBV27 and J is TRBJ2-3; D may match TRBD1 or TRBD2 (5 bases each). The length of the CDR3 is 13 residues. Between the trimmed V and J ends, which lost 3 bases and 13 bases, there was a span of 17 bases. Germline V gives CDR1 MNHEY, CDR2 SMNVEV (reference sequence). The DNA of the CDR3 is TGTGCCAGCAGTTTTCTCCTAGCTTCCAGGGAGTATTTT. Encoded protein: CASSFLLASREYF.

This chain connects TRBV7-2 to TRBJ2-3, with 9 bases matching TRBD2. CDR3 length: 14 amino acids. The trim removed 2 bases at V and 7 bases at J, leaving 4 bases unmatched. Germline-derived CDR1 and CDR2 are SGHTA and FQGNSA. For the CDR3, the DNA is TGTGCCAGCAGCTTATGGCGGGAGGGAAATACGCAGTATTTT. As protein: CASSLWREGNTQYF.

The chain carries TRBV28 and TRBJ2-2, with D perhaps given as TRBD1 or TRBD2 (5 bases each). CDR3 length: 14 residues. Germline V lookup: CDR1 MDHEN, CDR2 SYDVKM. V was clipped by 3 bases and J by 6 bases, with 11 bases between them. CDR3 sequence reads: CASSFGGAPGELFF. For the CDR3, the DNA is TGTGCCAGCAGTTTTGGGGGTGCTCCCGGGGAGCTGTTTTTT.